Included here is one T cell receptor (beta chain) sequence, with context. Libraries were prepared by immunoSEQ multiplex PCR; TCRdb keeps only in-frame clonotypes and omits some of them. The sample includes approximately 87,000 clones, approximately 94% of them seen just once. The sample is drawn from a study of technical replicates of blood from a handful of donors. The CDR3 runs to 14 residues. V dropped 3 bases and J dropped 3 bases, with 11 bases sitting between them. In germline, CDR1 is MDHEN, CDR2 SYDVKM. The chain carries TRBV28 and TRBJ2-5, with D perhaps TRBD1 (6 bases). Sequencing was carried out using T cells isolated from PBMCs. This sequence was found in a human donor in good health. CDR3 bases: TGTGCCAGCAGTTTCTCTCCAGGGGAAGAGACCCAGTACTTC. Amino acid sequence: CASSFSPGEETQYF. The full variable domain, in which reference TRBV28 and TRBJ2-5 provide the parts outside the CDR3, is DVKVTQSSRYLVKRTGEKVFLECVQDMDHENMFWYRQDPGLGLRLIYFSYDVKMKEKGDIPEGYSVSREKKERFSLILESASTNQTSMYLCASSFSPGEETQYFGPGTRLLVL.